The 17 T cell receptor beta chains presented below share a single source sample, sequenced in a study of shared clonotypes between healthy human individuals. Using immunoSEQ multiplex PCR, the repertoire was profiled, and TCRdb retains in-frame clones only, with some absent. The sample gives some 650,000 clones, more than 95% of which show up once; about 0.06% is in the top ten. The specimen was naive CD4+ T cells sorted from blood. Described subset: CD45RA+ positively selected. These receptors all stem from a woman aged 25 to 39 in good health.

This clone showed up just once. The chain has TRBV7-9 and TRBJ1-4; maybe TRBD1 (5 bases). The CDR3 totals 15 residues. Between the trimmed V and J ends, which lost 1 base and 5 bases, there was a span of 11 bases. CDR1 SEHNR and CDR2 FQNEAQ come from the germline V gene (reference sequence). The CDR3 is CASSLVGDRNEKLFF. The CDR3 region has the DNA TGTGCCAGCAGCTTAGTGGGGGACCGAAATGAAAAACTGTTTTTT.

The CDR3 here is CASSLPSRPDTQYF. In nucleotides, the CDR3 is TGTGCCAGCAGTTTACCCAGTCGGCCAGATACGCAGTATTTT. V and J are TRBV28 and TRBJ2-3; D unresolved. The CDR3 loop spans 14 amino acids. V dropped 2 bases and J dropped 4 bases, with 10 bases sitting between them. CDR1 and CDR2 from the germline V gene are MDHEN and SYDVKM.

Worth noting for this clone: Other DNA sequences in the same sample also yield this CDR3. The J gene is TRBJ2-5, the V gene TRBV28; D gene ambiguous. Trimming removed 5 bases from V and 3 bases from J, with 4 bases in between. This CDR3 comprises 11 residues. Germline V CDR1 and CDR2: MDHEN, SYDVKM. The DNA for the CDR3 is TGTGCCAGCAGTCTGGAAGAGACCCAGTACTTC. The encoded protein is CASSLEETQYF.

CDR3 sequence reads: CASRRLAGFVHEQFF. For the CDR3, the DNA is TGTGCCAGCAGGAGACTAGCGGGATTTGTCCATGAGCAGTTCTTC. The V gene is TRBV27, the J gene TRBJ2-1; 11 nucleotides align to TRBD2. The germline CDR1 and CDR2 sequences are MNHEY and SMNVEV (reference sequence). The CDR3 covers 15 residues. The junction had 9 bases not matched to a gene; V was cut back by 6 bases and J by 8 bases.

This rearrangement joins TRBV7-2 to TRBJ2-7; TRBD1 matches 9 bases. This CDR3 contains 15 residues. Per germline, CDR1 SGHTA and CDR2 FQGNSA. With V trimmed by 5 bases and J by 7 bases, 12 bases remained unmatched. As DNA, the CDR3 is TGTGCCAGCAGCGACCGGGACAGGGCTATGGGTGAGCAGTACTTC. It encodes CASSDRDRAMGEQYF.

The chain combines TRBV29-1 with TRBJ2-5, with D perhaps TRBD1 or TRBD2 (5 bases each). Germline V CDR1 and CDR2: SQVTM, ANQGSEA. This CDR3 is 13 amino acids long. The ends were cut back, 0 bases at V and 1 base at J, with 6 bases in the middle. The CDR3 coding sequence is TGCAGCGTTGAAGAGGGACCCCAAGAGACCCAGTACTTC. This gives the protein CSVEEGPQETQYF.

The chain combines TRBV25-1 with TRBJ1-2, with a possible D match to TRBD1 (5 bases). In germline, CDR1 is MGHDK, CDR2 SYGVNS. The CDR3 extends over 13 amino acids. Trimming cost V 7 bases and J 3 bases, with 12 bases left between them. The CDR3 reads CASNRDSDYGYTF. The CDR3 DNA reads TGTGCCAGCAATCGTGACAGTGACTATGGCTACACCTTC.

The chain combines TRBV6-1 with TRBJ2-1; tentative D call: TRBD2 (6 bases). V lost 2 bases and J lost 12, with 14 bases in between. Germline lookup yields CDR1 MNHNS and CDR2 SASEGT. The CDR3 totals 13 residues. The CDR3 protein is CASSETTRKVQFF. The CDR3 DNA reads TGTGCCAGCAGTGAAACGACTAGAAAGGTGCAGTTCTTC.

The chain employs TRBV4-1 and TRBJ2-7; 9 bases match TRBD1. V was clipped by 4 bases and J by 1 base; unmatched bases: 5. CDR3 length: 15 residues. Germline CDR1 is MGHRA and CDR2 is YSYEKL. The CDR3 nucleotides are TGCGCCAGCAGCCGACCGGGACAGGGTTCCTACGAGCAGTACTTC. Translated: CASSRPGQGSYEQYF.

About this clone: Other DNA sequences in this sample translate to the same CDR3. The chain has TRBV28 and TRBJ2-2; no definite D call. Germline CDR1 reads MDHEN; CDR2 reads SYDVKM. V shed 5 bases and J shed 2 bases, with 3 bases lying between them. CDR3 size: 12 residues. The CDR3 region is CASSLNTGELFF. The CDR3 DNA follows: TGTGCCAGCAGTCTTAACACCGGGGAGCTGTTTTTT.

The chain employs TRBV5-1 and TRBJ2-1; a possible D gene is TRBD1 (5 bases). The V end lost 3 bases, the J end lost 5 bases, and 21 bases lay between the germline ends. CDR3 length: 17 amino acids. Germline lookup yields CDR1 SGHRS and CDR2 YFSETQ. In DNA form, the CDR3 reads TGCGCCAGCAGCTCCGGCCCCGATTGGCTCAGGGACAATGAGCAGTTCTTC. This codes for CASSSGPDWLRDNEQFF.

The chain is built from TRBV4-1 and TRBJ2-7; D is perhaps TRBD2 (6 bases). The length of the CDR3 is 17 residues. Germline lookup yields CDR1 MGHRA and CDR2 YSYEKL. V lost 1 base, J lost 1 base, and 17 bases lay in between. The CDR3 coding sequence is TGCGCCAGCAGCCAAGCTAGCGCTAGTACATATTCCTACGAGCAGTACTTC. It codes for CASSQASASTYSYEQYF.

The V call is TRBV5-1, the J call TRBJ2-3; D gene ambiguous. In germline, CDR1 is SGHRS, CDR2 YFSETQ. The CDR3 covers 15 residues. V dropped 1 base and J dropped 2 bases, with 11 bases sitting between them. CDR3 sequence: CASSLLPLHTDTQYF. As DNA, the CDR3 is TGCGCCAGCAGCTTGCTTCCCTTGCACACAGATACGCAGTATTTT.

This clone was observed once. CDR3 region: CAWSVGPRTGSSGYTF. CDR3 in DNA: TGTGCCTGGAGTGTTGGCCCACGGACAGGAAGTAGTGGCTACACCTTC. The chain is built from TRBV30 and TRBJ1-2; 7 bases fit TRBD1. The CDR3 loop spans 16 amino acids. The germline gives CDR1 GTSNPN, CDR2 SVGIG (reference sequence). The junction had 14 bases not matched to a gene; V was cut back by 0 bases and J by 7 bases.

The chain combines TRBV15 with TRBJ2-1, with 9 bases aligning to TRBD2. This CDR3 region has 18 residues. Per the germline V gene, CDR1 is LNHNV and CDR2 is YYDKDF (reference sequence). V lost 0 bases, J lost 7 bases, and 13 bases stayed unmatched. The CDR3: CATSRDSFKLAGRNEQFF. Written as DNA, the CDR3 is TGTGCCACCAGCAGAGATTCGTTCAAGCTAGCGGGACGGAATGAGCAGTTCTTC.

The V gene is TRBV18, the J gene TRBJ1-5; the D is unclear. This CDR3 contains 14 residues. The V and J ends lost 1 base and 6 bases respectively, with 10 bases between them. Germline-derived CDR1 and CDR2 are KGHSH and LQKENI. CDR3 in amino acids: CASSPQGKGQPQHF. The CDR3 nucleotides are TGTGCCAGCTCACCACAGGGAAAGGGTCAGCCCCAGCATTTT.

The chain combines TRBV7-7 with TRBJ2-5; D may be TRBD1 (6 bases). V was clipped by 0 bases and J by 7 bases, with 9 bases between them. The CDR3 is 13 residues long. From germline, CDR1 is SSHAT and CDR2 FNYEAQ (reference sequence). The CDR3 DNA sequence: TGTGCCAGCAGCTTAGCTGGGGGCGGGACCCAGTACTTC. It codes for CASSLAGGGTQYF.